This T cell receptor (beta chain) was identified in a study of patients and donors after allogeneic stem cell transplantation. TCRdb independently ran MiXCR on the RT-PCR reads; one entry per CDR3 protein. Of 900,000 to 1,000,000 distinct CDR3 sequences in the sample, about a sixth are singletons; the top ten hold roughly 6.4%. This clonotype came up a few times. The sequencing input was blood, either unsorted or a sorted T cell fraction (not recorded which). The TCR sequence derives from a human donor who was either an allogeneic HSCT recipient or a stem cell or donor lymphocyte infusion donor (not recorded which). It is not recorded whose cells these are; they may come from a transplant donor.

Written as DNA, the CDR3 is TGCAGTGCTGGGGCGGGGGTCCATTTACTAAACACTGAAGCTTTCTTT. Translation: CSAGAGVHLLNTEAFF. The chain recombines TRBV20-1 with TRBJ1-1; possibly TRBD1 for D (5 bases). The CDR3 consists of 16 residues. From germline, CDR1 is DFQATT and CDR2 SNEGSKA (reference sequence). Between the trimmed V and J ends, which lost 5 bases and 2 bases, there was a span of 21 bases.